This entry is about one T cell receptor beta chain. As yet, its antigen is unknown. This record belongs to a study of CD8+ T cells in alopecia areata. Study-level findings and limits: Researchers reported that TCR sharing among patients proved less clear than in mice, possibly HLA-linked.

RNA, once extracted, was reverse transcribed into cDNA for use as the sequencing template. Produced via immunoSEQ multiplex PCR; TCRdb's table is partial and in-frame only. The table lists 200,000 to 250,000 clones, approximately 52% of them singletons. CDR1 is SGHDT and CDR2 is YYEEEE in the germline V gene. Trimming removed 3 bases from V and 4 bases from J; junction bases left unmatched: 7. The CDR3 runs 16 residues. Sequences were derived from CD4+ T cells sorted from blood, sampled at week 0. The chain is built from TRBV5-6 and TRBJ1-2; 12 nucleotides agree with TRBD1. The TCR comes from a human donor with alopecia areata. The CDR3 spells CASSSPGTGGFYGYTF. The DNA of the CDR3 is TGTGCCAGCAGCTCCCCCGGGACAGGGGGCTTCTATGGCTACACCTTC.